A single TCR beta chain is shown here with its context. The antigen remains unidentified. The data were obtained in a study of cytotoxic CD8 clonotypes in ibrutinib-treated CLL. Study in general: There were over nine relapsed/refractory patients and around 15 treatment-naive patients, and under 18 were IGHV unmutated. Averaging across samples gave around 260,000 productive templates and roughly 90,000 productive rearrangements. Study-wide results and limits: There were differences in sampling times between sustained-remission and progressing patients. T-cell clonality at baseline went above that of age-matched healthy donors and rose and fell with circulating CD8+ T-cell counts.

Germline loops: CDR1 SQVTM, CDR2 ANQGSEA. There are 12 residues in the CDR3. V dropped 4 bases and J dropped 11 bases, with 16 bases sitting between them. Using immunoSEQ multiplex PCR, the repertoire was profiled, and TCRdb retains in-frame clones only, with some absent. The table records 130,000 or so clones, 70% to 80% of them present only once. The chain has TRBV29-1 and TRBJ2-3; a possible D gene is TRBD1 (5 bases). The receptor was derived from a human donor with chronic lymphocytic leukemia. Sequencing was performed on PBMCs, taken after 12 months of ibrutinib treatment. CDR3 DNA: TGCAGCGTTGCTGGGCCAGGGCCAAGGCAGTATTTT. Encoded protein: CSVAGPGPRQYF.